One and the same sample provided the 10 T cell receptor beta chains below, sequenced in a study of cytomegalovirus exposure and HLA in healthy donors. PCR involved 60 Vbeta and 13 Jbeta primers. Data came from immunoSEQ multiplex PCR; TCRdb stores just in-frame clones and leaves some out. The sample has about 190,000 clones, 75% to 90% seen once. The sample was PBMCs. These receptors all stem from a man aged 40-50 years in good health and CMV-seropositive.

The chain is built from TRBV6-5 and TRBJ2-2, with 9 bases aligning to TRBD1. Losses at the gene ends were 9 bases for V and 3 bases for J; bases not matched to a gene: 5. Germline V gives CDR1 MNHEY, CDR2 SVGAGI. The CDR3 runs to 14 residues. CDR3 nucleotide sequence: TGTGCCAGTAAGAGACAGGGGGACACCGGGGAGCTGTTTTTT. Amino acid sequence: CASKRQGDTGELFF.

This clone came up a few times. The chain uses TRBV9 and TRBJ2-7; 10 bases match TRBD2. The germline V gene encodes CDR1 SGDLS and CDR2 YYNGEE. The CDR3 runs 17 residues. V gave up 0 bases and J gave up 0 bases; unmatched junction bases: 6. Written as DNA, the CDR3 is TGTGCCAGCAGCGTAGCCAGCGGGGGGGCCGGCTCCTACGAGCAGTACTTC. Translation: CASSVASGGAGSYEQYF.

The rearrangement links TRBV7-2 to TRBJ2-3; perhaps TRBD1 as D (6 bases). The V gene lost 1 base and the J gene lost 4 bases, with 9 bases spanning the gap. The germline gives CDR1 SGHTA, CDR2 FQGNSA. The CDR3 length is 14 residues. CDR3 nucleotide sequence: TGTGCCAGCAGCTTAGAACAGGGCGCAGATACGCAGTATTTT. Amino acid sequence: CASSLEQGADTQYF.

The chain couples TRBV9 to TRBJ2-5; a weak D match, TRBD2 (7 bases). The CDR3 spans 16 residues. Germline assignment: CDR1 SGDLS and CDR2 YYNGEE. V lost 0 bases to trimming and J lost 4 bases, with 16 bases between them. CDR3 DNA: TGTGCCAGCAGCGTAGGGGGGGTGAGGGGGGGAGAGACCCAGTACTTC. It specifies CASSVGGVRGGETQYF.

The chain uses TRBV6-5 and TRBJ1-2; D is unresolved. Germline V gene data show CDR1 as MNHEY and CDR2 as SVGAGI. CDR3 length: 14 amino acids. Trimming removed 3 bases from V and 6 bases from J, with 14 bases in between. In nucleotides, the CDR3 is TGTGCCAGCAGTTATATGGGAGCAAACAATGGCTACACCTTC. It specifies CASSYMGANNGYTF.

The V and J genes are TRBV19 and TRBJ1-2; 9 bases line up with TRBD1. Germline loops: CDR1 LNHDA, CDR2 SQIVND (reference sequence). The CDR3 loop spans 16 amino acids. With 3 bases clipped from V and 7 bases from J, the junction kept 12 bases outside the gene matches. The CDR3 DNA reads as TGTGCCAGTAGTATTTTTTCCGGGACAGGGCAGAGTGGCTACACCTTC. Protein sequence: CASSIFSGTGQSGYTF.

This chain uses TRBV27 with TRBJ2-7; a weak D match, TRBD1 (6 bases). The CDR3 is 15 amino acids. V was trimmed by 7 bases and J by 2 bases, leaving 18 bases between them. Per the germline V gene, CDR1 is MNHEY and CDR2 is SMNVEV (reference sequence). The CDR3 DNA is TGTGCCAGCACCTTTTCAGGGGCGCGGACCTACGAGCAGTACTTC. This encodes CASTFSGARTYEQYF.

The chain has TRBV6-4 and TRBJ2-1; 7 bases fit TRBD2. V was pared by 5 bases and J by 6 bases, with 10 bases of the junction left unmatched. The CDR3 runs to 15 residues. The V gene's germline CDR1 is MRHNA and CDR2 SNTAGT. The CDR3 here is CASSSTSHTGNEQFF. The CDR3 coding sequence is TGTGCCAGCAGTTCGACTAGCCACACAGGCAATGAGCAGTTCTTC.

The V and J genes are TRBV6-5 and TRBJ2-7; 13 nucleotides agree with TRBD2. The CDR3 has 15 amino acids. Germline V gene lookup returns CDR1 MNHEY and CDR2 SVGAGI. J lost 6 bases, V lost 2 bases, and 4 bases had no gene match. The CDR3 loop reads CASSYLRTSGSEQYF. In DNA form, the CDR3 reads TGTGCCAGCAGTTACCTGCGGACTAGCGGGAGCGAGCAGTACTTC.

This clone came up a few times. The chain couples TRBV7-3 to TRBJ2-7; 7 positions agree with TRBD1. V dropped 5 bases and J dropped 6; count of bases not matched to a gene: 10. The germline gives CDR1 SGHTA, CDR2 FQGTGA. The CDR3 consists of 14 residues. This CDR3 reads CASSARQGSGEQYF. CDR3 bases: TGTGCCAGCAGCGCCCGACAGGGATCCGGCGAGCAGTACTTC.